Listed below are T cell receptor beta chains from one sample, sequenced in a study of cytomegalovirus exposure and HLA in healthy donors. Libraries were prepared by immunoSEQ multiplex PCR; TCRdb keeps only in-frame clonotypes and omits some of them. The data show 60,000 to 75,000 clones, just under 95% seen once. Sequencing input: PBMCs. All receptors derive from a young woman in good health and CMV-seropositive. Each CDR3 is given with its conserved first and last residue. D genes are given only for firm matches. Size is stated for part of the rows, as once, few or many counts, or as a class when the clone is expanded.

clone size: -; D gene: -; J gene: TRBJ1-6; V gene: TRBV5-1; CDR3 DNA: TGCGCCAGCAGCCCTTTTACAGTAAATAATTCACCCCTCCACTTT; CDR3 protein: CASSPFTVNNSPLHF
clone size: -; D gene: -; J gene: TRBJ2-2; V gene: TRBV7-3; CDR3 DNA: TGTGCCAGCAGCCCGGGCAGGGTTCGCACCGGGGAGCTGTTTTTT; CDR3 protein: CASSPGRVRTGELFF
clone size: once; D gene: -; J gene: TRBJ1-1; V gene: TRBV6-1; CDR3 DNA: TGTGCCAGCAGTCTTAACAGCTTGAACACTGAAGCTTTCTTT; CDR3 protein: CASSLNSLNTEAFF
clone size: -; D gene: -; J gene: TRBJ1-2; V gene: TRBV28; CDR3 DNA: TGTGCCAGCAGTTTAGGGAGGGTAGGGCCCTACACCTTC; CDR3 protein: CASSLGRVGPYTF
clone size: -; D gene: TRBD2; J gene: TRBJ2-1; V gene: TRBV28; CDR3 DNA: TGTGCCAGCAGGATCGGGACTAGCTACAATGAGCAGTTCTTC; CDR3 protein: CASRIGTSYNEQFF
clone size: -; D gene: -; J gene: TRBJ1-4; V gene: TRBV6-5; CDR3 DNA: TGTGCCAGCAGTTTACGGGGTTCAAAACTGTTTTTT; CDR3 protein: CASSLRGSKLFF
clone size: -; D gene: TRBD2; J gene: TRBJ2-7; V gene: TRBV18; CDR3 DNA: TGTGCCAGCTCACCGCGCCTAGGACTAGCGGAGCCCTACGAGCAGTACTTC; CDR3 protein: CASSPRLGLAEPYEQYF
clone size: -; D gene: -; J gene: TRBJ1-6; V gene: TRBV28; CDR3 DNA: TGTGCCAGCAGCGGCGGCAGGCGGGGATATTCACCCCTCCACTTT; CDR3 protein: CASSGGRRGYSPLHF
clone size: -; D gene: -; J gene: TRBJ1-2; V gene: TRBV7-3; CDR3 DNA: TGTGCCAGCAGCCCCCGGTCGGGAGGGGTTACGCTCTATGGCTACACCTTC; CDR3 protein: CASSPRSGGVTLYGYTF
clone size: once; D gene: -; J gene: TRBJ2-4; V gene: TRBV11-1; CDR3 DNA: TGTGCCAGCAGTTCCCAAGGTGAGGGCGGACCCAAAAACATTCAGTACTTC; CDR3 protein: CASSSQGEGGPKNIQYF
clone size: once; D gene: -; J gene: TRBJ2-7; V gene: TRBV5-5; CDR3 DNA: TGTGCCAGCAGCTGGGGGCCTCTCGACAGGTCGTACGAGCAGTACTTC; CDR3 protein: CASSWGPLDRSYEQYF
clone size: -; D gene: TRBD1; J gene: TRBJ1-2; V gene: TRBV4-3; CDR3 DNA: TGCGCCAGCAGCCAAGAACCAGGGACAGGGGGCGGCGGCTACACCTTC; CDR3 protein: CASSQEPGTGGGGYTF
clone size: -; D gene: -; J gene: TRBJ2-3; V gene: TRBV30; CDR3 DNA: TGTGCCTGGAACAGGGTTCAAAGCACAGATACGCAGTATTTT; CDR3 protein: CAWNRVQSTDTQYF
clone size: -; D gene: -; J gene: TRBJ2-1; V gene: TRBV20-1; CDR3 DNA: TGCAGTGCTAGAAAACAGAATGAGCAGTTCTTC; CDR3 protein: CSARKQNEQFF
clone size: -; D gene: -; J gene: TRBJ2-7; V gene: TRBV7-7; CDR3 DNA: TGTGCTAGCAGCTACCGCCCTTCGGACGAGCAGTACTTC; CDR3 protein: CASSYRPSDEQYF
clone size: -; D gene: TRBD2; J gene: TRBJ2-7; V gene: TRBV7-9; CDR3 DNA: TGTGCCAGCAGCTTAGTTGAAGCGGGATCAGGGGAGCAGTACTTC; CDR3 protein: CASSLVEAGSGEQYF
clone size: -; D gene: -; J gene: TRBJ2-7; V gene: TRBV5-1; CDR3 DNA: TGCGCCAGCAGCCGCCCGAATCCAAGGACGACGGGCCTCGGGGCGGGGTTCTACGAGCAGTACTTC; CDR3 protein: CASSRPNPRTTGLGAGFYEQYF
clone size: -; D gene: -; J gene: TRBJ1-2; V gene: TRBV4-1; CDR3 DNA: TGCGCCAGCAGCCAAGCGATGGGAGTAAACTATGGCTACACCTTC; CDR3 protein: CASSQAMGVNYGYTF
clone size: -; D gene: TRBD1; J gene: TRBJ2-4; V gene: TRBV28; CDR3 DNA: TGTGCCAGCAGCCCCCCTAGGACAGGGATGGGCATTCAGTACTTC; CDR3 protein: CASSPPRTGMGIQYF
clone size: -; D gene: TRBD1; J gene: TRBJ1-5; V gene: TRBV6-6; CDR3 DNA: TGTGCCAGCAGTTTACAGGGGTTATGGAATCAGCCCCAGCATTTT; CDR3 protein: CASSLQGLWNQPQHF
clone size: -; D gene: -; J gene: TRBJ1-6; V gene: TRBV6-6; CDR3 DNA: TGTGCCAGCAGCCCCCAGGGATCACCCCTCCACTTT; CDR3 protein: CASSPQGSPLHF
clone size: -; D gene: TRBD1; J gene: TRBJ2-7; V gene: TRBV7-9; CDR3 DNA: TGTGCCAGCAGCTTATCGATGACAGGGATCGGTGACGAGCAGTACTTC; CDR3 protein: CASSLSMTGIGDEQYF
clone size: -; D gene: TRBD1; J gene: TRBJ1-2; V gene: TRBV10-3; CDR3 DNA: TGTGCCATCAGTGAGTCCCTAGAGGACAGGGAAGGCTATGGCTACACCTTC; CDR3 protein: CAISESLEDREGYGYTF
clone size: -; D gene: TRBD2; J gene: TRBJ2-1; V gene: TRBV2; CDR3 DNA: TGTGCCAGCAGTGAAGAAAAAAGGGCTAGCGGGAGGTTCAATGAGCAGTTCTTC; CDR3 protein: CASSEEKRASGRFNEQFF
clone size: -; D gene: -; J gene: TRBJ2-1; V gene: TRBV15; CDR3 DNA: TGTGCCACCAGCAAATGGTCGGCAGACTACTACAATGAGCAGTTCTTC; CDR3 protein: CATSKWSADYYNEQFF
clone size: once; D gene: -; J gene: TRBJ1-3; V gene: TRBV5-1; CDR3 DNA: TGCGCCAGCAGCGTCAGCTCTGGAAACACCATATATTTT; CDR3 protein: CASSVSSGNTIYF
clone size: -; D gene: -; J gene: TRBJ2-1; V gene: TRBV7-9; CDR3 DNA: TGTGCCAGCAGCTGGAGGGCGTACTACAATGAGCAGTTCTTC; CDR3 protein: CASSWRAYYNEQFF
clone size: -; D gene: TRBD1; J gene: TRBJ1-2; V gene: TRBV5-4; CDR3 DNA: TGTGCCAGCAGCCCTGGACAGGGGAGGAGAGGCTACACCTTC; CDR3 protein: CASSPGQGRRGYTF
clone size: once; D gene: -; J gene: TRBJ1-5; V gene: TRBV4-1; CDR3 DNA: TGCGCCAGCAGTCCCACAGGGCATAGCAATCAGCCCCAGCATTTT; CDR3 protein: CASSPTGHSNQPQHF
clone size: -; D gene: TRBD1; J gene: TRBJ1-1; V gene: TRBV5-4; CDR3 DNA: TGTGCCAGCAGCCCGGGACAGATGAACACTGAAGCTTTCTTT; CDR3 protein: CASSPGQMNTEAFF
clone size: -; D gene: TRBD2; J gene: TRBJ2-7; V gene: TRBV6-5; CDR3 DNA: TGTGCCAGCGAGAGCGGGAGGGATTACGAGCAGTACTTC; CDR3 protein: CASESGRDYEQYF
clone size: -; D gene: -; J gene: TRBJ1-1; V gene: TRBV6-1; CDR3 DNA: TGTGCCAGCAGTGAAGCGCATACAGGGCGGGAAGCTTTCTTT; CDR3 protein: CASSEAHTGREAFF
clone size: once; D gene: -; J gene: TRBJ1-4; V gene: TRBV27; CDR3 DNA: TGTGCCAGCAGTCTTACCACCGGGGCAACTAATGAAAAACTGTTTTTT; CDR3 protein: CASSLTTGATNEKLFF
clone size: -; D gene: -; J gene: TRBJ2-1; V gene: TRBV7-2; CDR3 DNA: TGTGCCAGCAGCTTAGCGCGCCCTGCGGAGTGGGACAATGAGCAGTTCTTC; CDR3 protein: CASSLARPAEWDNEQFF
clone size: -; D gene: -; J gene: TRBJ2-1; V gene: TRBV30; CDR3 DNA: TGTGCCTGGGGTGGACTTAATGAGCAGTTCTTC; CDR3 protein: CAWGGLNEQFF
clone size: -; D gene: TRBD1; J gene: TRBJ1-2; V gene: TRBV6-5; CDR3 DNA: TGTGCCAGCAGAGCGACCGGGACAGTCTATGGCTACACCTTC; CDR3 protein: CASRATGTVYGYTF
clone size: -; D gene: TRBD1; J gene: TRBJ1-1; V gene: TRBV10-3; CDR3 DNA: TGTGCCAGCCGACAGGGGCTAACAGAGGGAAACATGAACACTGAAGCTTTCTTT; CDR3 protein: CASRQGLTEGNMNTEAFF
clone size: -; D gene: TRBD1; J gene: TRBJ1-1; V gene: TRBV28; CDR3 DNA: TGTGCCAGCAGTTTACAGGGGGCTGTCACTGAAGCTTTCTTT; CDR3 protein: CASSLQGAVTEAFF
clone size: -; D gene: TRBD2; J gene: TRBJ2-3; V gene: TRBV29-1; CDR3 DNA: TGCAGCGTTCTAGGGCGGGGGACCCTCACAGATACGCAGTATTTT; CDR3 protein: CSVLGRGTLTDTQYF
clone size: -; D gene: TRBD1; J gene: TRBJ1-2; V gene: TRBV10-1; CDR3 DNA: TGCGCCAGCCATCCCCGACAGGGACAATGCTATGGCTACACCTTC; CDR3 protein: CASHPRQGQCYGYTF
clone size: -; D gene: TRBD2; J gene: TRBJ2-7; V gene: TRBV6-1; CDR3 DNA: TGTGCCAGCAGTCGACTAGCGGGACCCTACGAGCAGTACTTC; CDR3 protein: CASSRLAGPYEQYF
clone size: -; D gene: TRBD2; J gene: TRBJ2-3; V gene: TRBV15; CDR3 DNA: TGTGCCACCAGCAGGGCGACTAGCGGGGGGGTTACAGATACGCAGTATTTT; CDR3 protein: CATSRATSGGVTDTQYF
clone size: -; D gene: -; J gene: TRBJ1-2; V gene: TRBV5-4; CDR3 DNA: TGTGCCAGCAGAACAGGGACAAGAGATGGCTACACCTTC; CDR3 protein: CASRTGTRDGYTF
clone size: -; D gene: TRBD2; J gene: TRBJ2-3; V gene: TRBV2; CDR3 DNA: TGTGCCAGCAGTGAGATTGGCGGGAGGAGCGCAGATACGCAGTATTTT; CDR3 protein: CASSEIGGRSADTQYF
clone size: -; D gene: TRBD1; J gene: TRBJ2-3; V gene: TRBV30; CDR3 DNA: TGTGCCTGGACCGGGACAGTAGATACGCAGTATTTT; CDR3 protein: CAWTGTVDTQYF
clone size: -; D gene: -; J gene: TRBJ1-2; V gene: TRBV9; CDR3 DNA: TGTGCCAGCAGCGATGGCCGGGTGCCGTATGGCTACACCTTC; CDR3 protein: CASSDGRVPYGYTF